This note documents a single T cell receptor (beta chain) sequence. The antigen is not known. The CDR3 spans 15 residues. The germline gives CDR1 MDHEN, CDR2 SYDVKM. The V end lost 3 bases, the J end lost 0 bases, and 9 bases lay between the germline ends. The entry originates in a study of cytomegalovirus exposure and HLA in healthy donors. Whole-study findings and limits: Rarity marked most TCR sequences, yet some public TCRs occurred in many donors. In terms of immune exposure information, only CMV serostatus was available. It was taken for granted in presence/absence analyses that sequencing depth across donors was roughly uniform. The majority of CMV-associated TCR beta chains were reported as apparently HLA-restricted in a later analysis.

The PCR used 60 Vbeta and 13 Jbeta primers. Some clones are missing from TCRdb's copy, which holds only in-frame ones; the method was immunoSEQ multiplex PCR. Altogether 95,000 to 150,000 clones are present, around 65% being singletons, with the ten largest covering roughly 1.4%. The chain uses TRBV28 and TRBJ2-4; D perhaps matches TRBD1 (5 bases). The origin of this receptor is a man between 18 and 29 years old in good health and CMV-seronegative. Input material: PBMCs. In DNA form, the CDR3 reads TGTGCCAGCAGTTTTGACAGTCTAGCCAAAAACATTCAGTACTTC. This encodes CASSFDSLAKNIQYF. Based on the CDR3 plus reference TRBV28 and TRBJ2-4, the full variable domain is DVKVTQSSRYLVKRTGEKVFLECVQDMDHENMFWYRQDPGLGLRLIYFSYDVKMKEKGDIPEGYSVSREKKERFSLILESASTNQTSMYLCASSFDSLAKNIQYFGAGTRLSVL.